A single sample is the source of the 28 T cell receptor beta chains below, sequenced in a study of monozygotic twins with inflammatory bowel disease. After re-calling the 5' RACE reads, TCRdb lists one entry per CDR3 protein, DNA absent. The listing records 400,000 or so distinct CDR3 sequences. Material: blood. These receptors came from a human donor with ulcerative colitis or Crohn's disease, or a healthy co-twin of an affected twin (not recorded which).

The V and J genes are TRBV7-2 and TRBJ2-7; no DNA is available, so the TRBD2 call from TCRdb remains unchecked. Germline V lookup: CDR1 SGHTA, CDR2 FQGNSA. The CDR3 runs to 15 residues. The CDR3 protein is CASSLGRDSPYEQYF.

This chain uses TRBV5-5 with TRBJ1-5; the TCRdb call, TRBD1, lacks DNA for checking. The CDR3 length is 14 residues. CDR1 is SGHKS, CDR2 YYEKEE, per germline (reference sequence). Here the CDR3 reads CASSLMGQGQPQHF.

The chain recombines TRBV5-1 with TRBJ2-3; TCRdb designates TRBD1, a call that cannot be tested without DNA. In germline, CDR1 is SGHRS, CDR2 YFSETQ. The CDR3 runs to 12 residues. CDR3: CASTDITDTQYF.

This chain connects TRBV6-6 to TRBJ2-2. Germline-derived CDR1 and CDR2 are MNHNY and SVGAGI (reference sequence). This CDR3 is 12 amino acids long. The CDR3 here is CASSYYAGELFF.

Here the CDR3 reads CASSVPVSYEQYF. V usage is TRBV10-2 and J usage is TRBJ2-7. This CDR3 region has 13 residues. The germline gives CDR1 WSHSY, CDR2 SAAADI.

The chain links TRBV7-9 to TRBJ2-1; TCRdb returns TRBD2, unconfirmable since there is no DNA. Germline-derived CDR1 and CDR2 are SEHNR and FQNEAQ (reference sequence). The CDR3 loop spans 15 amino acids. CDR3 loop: CASSIVSSGNNEQFF.

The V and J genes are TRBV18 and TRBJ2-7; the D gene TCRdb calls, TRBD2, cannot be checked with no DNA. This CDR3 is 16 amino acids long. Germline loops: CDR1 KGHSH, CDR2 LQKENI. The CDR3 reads CASSPREGGIHYEQYF.

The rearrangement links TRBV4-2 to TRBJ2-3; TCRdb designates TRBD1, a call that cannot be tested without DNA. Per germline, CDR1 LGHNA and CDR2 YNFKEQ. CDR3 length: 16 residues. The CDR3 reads CASSQERGGSTDTQYF.

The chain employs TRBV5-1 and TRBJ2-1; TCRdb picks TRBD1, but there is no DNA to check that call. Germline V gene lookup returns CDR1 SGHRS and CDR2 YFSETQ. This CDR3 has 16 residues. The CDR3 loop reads CASSLVAGVSYNEQFF. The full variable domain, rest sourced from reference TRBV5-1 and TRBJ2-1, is KAGVTQTPRYLIKTRGQQVTLSCSPISGHRSVSWYQQTPGQGLQFLFEYFSETQRNKGNFPGRFSGRQFSNSRSEMNVSTLELGDSALYLCASSLVAGVSYNEQFFGPGTRLTVL.

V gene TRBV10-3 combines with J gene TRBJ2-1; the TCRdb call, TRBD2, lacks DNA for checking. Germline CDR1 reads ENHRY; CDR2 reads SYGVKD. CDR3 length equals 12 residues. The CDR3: CAIMGLASEQFF.

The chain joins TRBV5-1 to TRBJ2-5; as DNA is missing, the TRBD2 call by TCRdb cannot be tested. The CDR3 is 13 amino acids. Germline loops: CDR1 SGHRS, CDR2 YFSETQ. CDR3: CASRPEVGETQYF.

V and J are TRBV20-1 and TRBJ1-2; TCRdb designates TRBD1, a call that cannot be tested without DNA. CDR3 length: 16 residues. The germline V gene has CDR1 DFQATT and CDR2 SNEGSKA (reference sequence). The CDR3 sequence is CSARGTHRGPNYGYTF.

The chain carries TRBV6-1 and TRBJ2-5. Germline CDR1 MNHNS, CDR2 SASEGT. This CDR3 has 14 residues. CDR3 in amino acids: CASSEGLWEETQYF.

CDR3 residues: CSVTGPGELFF. This rearrangement joins TRBV29-1 to TRBJ2-2; TCRdb's D call, TRBD1, is unchecked because there is no DNA. Germline lookup yields CDR1 SQVTM and CDR2 ANQGSEA. This CDR3 has 11 residues.

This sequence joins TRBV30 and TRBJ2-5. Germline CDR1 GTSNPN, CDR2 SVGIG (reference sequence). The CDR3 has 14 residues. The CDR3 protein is CAWSGVRLGETQYF.

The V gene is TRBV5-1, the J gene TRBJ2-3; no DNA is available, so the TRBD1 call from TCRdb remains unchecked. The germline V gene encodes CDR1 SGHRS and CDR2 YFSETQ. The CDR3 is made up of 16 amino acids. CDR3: CASSKTRQGRTDTQYF.

The CDR3 is CASSMTGSSTEAFF. The V call is TRBV4-3, the J call TRBJ1-1; without DNA, the TCRdb call of TRBD1 cannot be checked. CDR1 LGHNA and CDR2 YSLEER come from the germline V gene. CDR3 length: 14 residues.

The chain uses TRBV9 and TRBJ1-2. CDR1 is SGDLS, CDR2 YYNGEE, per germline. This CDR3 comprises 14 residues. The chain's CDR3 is CASSVVSGPYGYTF.

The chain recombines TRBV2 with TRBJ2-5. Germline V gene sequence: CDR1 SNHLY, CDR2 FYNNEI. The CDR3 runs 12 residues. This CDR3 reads CASAQVQETQYF.

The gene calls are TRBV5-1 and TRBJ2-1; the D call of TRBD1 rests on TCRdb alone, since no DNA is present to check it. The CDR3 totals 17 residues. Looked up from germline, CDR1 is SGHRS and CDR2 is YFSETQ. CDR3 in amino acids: CASSSGEGGMAYNEQFF.

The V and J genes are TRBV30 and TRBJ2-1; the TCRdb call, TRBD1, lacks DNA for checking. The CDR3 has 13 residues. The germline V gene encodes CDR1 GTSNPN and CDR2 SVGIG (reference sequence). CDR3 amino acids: CAWSVGGGGNAFF.

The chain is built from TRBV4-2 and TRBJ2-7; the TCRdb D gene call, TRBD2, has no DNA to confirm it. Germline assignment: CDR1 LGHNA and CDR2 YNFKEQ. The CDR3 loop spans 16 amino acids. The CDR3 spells CASSQTLAGAPYEQYF.

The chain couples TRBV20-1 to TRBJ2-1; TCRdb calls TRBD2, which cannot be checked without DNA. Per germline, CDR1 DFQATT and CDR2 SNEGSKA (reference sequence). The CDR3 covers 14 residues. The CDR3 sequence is CSAFIAAGYNEQFF.

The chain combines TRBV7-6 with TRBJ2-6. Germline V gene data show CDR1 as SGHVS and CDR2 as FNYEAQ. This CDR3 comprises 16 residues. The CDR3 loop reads CASTPYAVSGANVLTF.

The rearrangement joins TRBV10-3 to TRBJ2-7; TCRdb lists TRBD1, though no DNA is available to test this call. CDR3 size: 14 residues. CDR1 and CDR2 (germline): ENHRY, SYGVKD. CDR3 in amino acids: CAISEGTGSYEQYF.

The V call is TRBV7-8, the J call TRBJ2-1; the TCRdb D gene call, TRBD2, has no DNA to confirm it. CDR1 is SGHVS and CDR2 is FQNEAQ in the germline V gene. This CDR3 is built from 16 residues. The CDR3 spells CASSLVGGKRYNEQFF.

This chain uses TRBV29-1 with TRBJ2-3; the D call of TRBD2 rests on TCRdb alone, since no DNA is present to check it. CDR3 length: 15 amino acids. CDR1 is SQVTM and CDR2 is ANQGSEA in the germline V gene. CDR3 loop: CSVVLAGSSTDTQYF.

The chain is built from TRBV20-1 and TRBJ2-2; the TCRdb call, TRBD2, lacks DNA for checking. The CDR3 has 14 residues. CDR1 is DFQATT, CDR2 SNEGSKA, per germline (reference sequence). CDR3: CSARSQLATGELFF.